This T cell receptor (beta chain) derives from a study of T cells in tuberculosis. Study-wide context: PBMC were archived before or within 7 days of starting treatment. The study's findings and limits: The TCR-beta difference was not significant; alpha differences partly reflected length.

Profiled with immunoSEQ multiplex PCR; TCRdb holds only in-frame clones, not every one. The repertoire includes around 33,000 clones, about 91% of them detected once, and roughly 7% sits in the top ten. About this clone itself: The antigen is undetermined.

Time point here: new active TB diagnosis, blood taken before or within 7 days of starting treatment. The receptor comes from an adult with tuberculosis. Some clones in this sample may be carry-over from other donors' samples. This sample comprised PBMCs, obtained at tuberculosis diagnosis.

The DNA of the CDR3 is TGTGCCTGGAGTCGGGGGTACGAGCAGTACTTC. Translation: CAWSRGYEQYF. The chain couples TRBV30 to TRBJ2-7; D is possibly TRBD2 (6 bases). Germline CDR1 is GTSNPN and CDR2 is SVGIG (reference sequence). V lost 2 bases to trimming and J lost 4 bases, with 6 bases between them. The CDR3 totals 11 residues.